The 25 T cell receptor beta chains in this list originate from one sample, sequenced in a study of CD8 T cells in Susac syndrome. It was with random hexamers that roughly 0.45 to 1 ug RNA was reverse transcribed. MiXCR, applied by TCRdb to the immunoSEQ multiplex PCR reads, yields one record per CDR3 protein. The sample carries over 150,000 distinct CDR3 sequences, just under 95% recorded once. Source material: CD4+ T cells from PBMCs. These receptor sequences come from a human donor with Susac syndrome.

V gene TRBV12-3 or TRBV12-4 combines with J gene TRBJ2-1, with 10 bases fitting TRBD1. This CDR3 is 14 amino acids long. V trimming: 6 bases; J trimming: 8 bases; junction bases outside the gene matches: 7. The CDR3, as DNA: TGTGCCAGCAGCCCGAGGACAGGGGGGGATGAGCAGTTCTTC. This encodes CASSPRTGGDEQFF.

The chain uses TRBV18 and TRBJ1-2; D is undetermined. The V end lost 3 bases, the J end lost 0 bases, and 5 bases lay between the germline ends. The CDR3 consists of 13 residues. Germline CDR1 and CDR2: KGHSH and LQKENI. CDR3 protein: CASSPLTNYGYTF. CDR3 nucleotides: TGTGCCAGCTCACCGCTAACTAACTATGGCTACACCTTC.

In DNA form, the CDR3 reads TGCGCCAGCAGCCAGGAAGTACTCTCTGGGGCCAACGTCCTGACTTTC. Its protein is CASSQEVLSGANVLTF. The chain links TRBV4-1 to TRBJ2-6; D remains unclear. The V gene lost 3 bases and the J gene lost 0 bases, with 9 bases spanning the gap. The CDR3 totals 16 residues. Germline V gene data show CDR1 as MGHRA and CDR2 as YSYEKL.

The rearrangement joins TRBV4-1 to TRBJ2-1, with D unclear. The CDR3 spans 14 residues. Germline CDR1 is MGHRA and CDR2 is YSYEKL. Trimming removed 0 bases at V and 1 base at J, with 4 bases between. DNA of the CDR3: TGCGCCAGCAGCCAAGACTATTCCTACAATGAGCAGTTCTTC. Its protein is CASSQDYSYNEQFF.

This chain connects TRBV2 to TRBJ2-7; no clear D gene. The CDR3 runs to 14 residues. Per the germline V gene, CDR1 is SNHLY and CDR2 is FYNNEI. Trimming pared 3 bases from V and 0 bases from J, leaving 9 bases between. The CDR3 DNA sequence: TGTGCCAGCAGTGATCGTCAGTTCTCCTACGAGCAGTACTTC. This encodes CASSDRQFSYEQYF.

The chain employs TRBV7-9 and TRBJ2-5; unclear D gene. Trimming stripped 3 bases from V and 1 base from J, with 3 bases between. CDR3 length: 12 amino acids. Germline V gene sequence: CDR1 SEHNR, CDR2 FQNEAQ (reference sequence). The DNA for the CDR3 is TGTGCCAGCAGCTTCAGCCAAGAGACCCAGTACTTC. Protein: CASSFSQETQYF. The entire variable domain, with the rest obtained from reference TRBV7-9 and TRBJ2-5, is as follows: DTGVSQNPRHKITKRGQNVTFRCDPISEHNRLYWYRQTLGQGPEFLTYFQNEAQLEKSRLLSDRFSAERPKGSFSTLEIQRTEQGDSAMYLCASSFSQETQYFGPGTRLLVL.

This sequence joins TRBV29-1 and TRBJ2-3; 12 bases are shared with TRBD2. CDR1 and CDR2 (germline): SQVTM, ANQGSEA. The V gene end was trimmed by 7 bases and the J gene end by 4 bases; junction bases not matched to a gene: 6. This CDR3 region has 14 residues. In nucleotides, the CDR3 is TGCAGCGCAGATGGACTAGCGGGACCAGATACGCAGTATTTT. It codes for CSADGLAGPDTQYF.

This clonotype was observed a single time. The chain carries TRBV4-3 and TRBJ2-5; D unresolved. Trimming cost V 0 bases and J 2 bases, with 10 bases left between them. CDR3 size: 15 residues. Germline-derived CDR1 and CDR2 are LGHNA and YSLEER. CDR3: CASSQDVMRQETQYF. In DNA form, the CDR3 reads TGCGCCAGCAGCCAAGACGTAATGCGGCAAGAGACCCAGTACTTC.

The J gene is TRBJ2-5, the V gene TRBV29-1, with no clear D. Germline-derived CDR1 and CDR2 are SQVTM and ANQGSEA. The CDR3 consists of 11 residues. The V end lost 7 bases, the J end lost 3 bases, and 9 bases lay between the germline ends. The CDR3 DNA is TGCAGCGGGGCCAGAGAAGAGACCCAGTACTTC. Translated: CSGAREETQYF.

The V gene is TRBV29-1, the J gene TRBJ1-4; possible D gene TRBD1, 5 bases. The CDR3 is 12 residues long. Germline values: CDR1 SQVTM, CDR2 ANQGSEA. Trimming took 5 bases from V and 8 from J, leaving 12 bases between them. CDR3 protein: CSVREGREKLFF. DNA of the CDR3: TGCAGCGTTCGCGAGGGACGGGAAAAACTGTTTTTT.

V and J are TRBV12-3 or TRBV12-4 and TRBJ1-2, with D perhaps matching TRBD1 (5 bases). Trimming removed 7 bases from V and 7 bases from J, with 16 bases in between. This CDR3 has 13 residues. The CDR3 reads CASIKKTGGGYTF. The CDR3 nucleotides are TGTGCCAGCATCAAAAAAACCGGGGGTGGCTACACCTTC.

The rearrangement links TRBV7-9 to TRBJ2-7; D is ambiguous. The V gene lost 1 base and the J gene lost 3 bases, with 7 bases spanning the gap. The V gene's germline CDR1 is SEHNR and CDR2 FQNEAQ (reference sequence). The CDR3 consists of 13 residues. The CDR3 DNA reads TGTGCCAGCAGCTTAGTACACGGCTACGAGCAGTACTTC. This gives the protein CASSLVHGYEQYF. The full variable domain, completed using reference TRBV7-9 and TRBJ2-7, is DTGVSQNPRHKITKRGQNVTFRCDPISEHNRLYWYRQTLGQGPEFLTYFQNEAQLEKSRLLSDRFSAERPKGSFSTLEIQRTEQGDSAMYLCASSLVHGYEQYFGPGTRLTVT.

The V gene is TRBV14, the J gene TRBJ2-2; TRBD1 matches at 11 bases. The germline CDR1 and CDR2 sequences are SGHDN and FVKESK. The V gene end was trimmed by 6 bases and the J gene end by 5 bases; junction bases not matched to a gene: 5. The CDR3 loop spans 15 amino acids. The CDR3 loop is CASRPGQGVTGELFF. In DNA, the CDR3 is TGTGCCAGCAGACCGGGACAGGGGGTTACCGGGGAGCTGTTTTTT.

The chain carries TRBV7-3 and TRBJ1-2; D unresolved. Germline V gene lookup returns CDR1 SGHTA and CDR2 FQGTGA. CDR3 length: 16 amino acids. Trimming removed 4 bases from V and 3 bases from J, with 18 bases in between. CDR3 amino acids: CASSSPRPGLDYGYTF. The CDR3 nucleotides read TGTGCCAGCAGCTCCCCCCGCCCGGGTTTGGACTATGGCTACACCTTC.

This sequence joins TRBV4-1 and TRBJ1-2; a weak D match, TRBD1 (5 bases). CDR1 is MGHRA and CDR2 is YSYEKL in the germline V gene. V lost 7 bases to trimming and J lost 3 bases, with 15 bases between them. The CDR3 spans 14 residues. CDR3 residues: CASNIAGRDYGYTF. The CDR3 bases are TGCGCCAGCAACATAGCAGGGAGGGACTATGGCTACACCTTC.

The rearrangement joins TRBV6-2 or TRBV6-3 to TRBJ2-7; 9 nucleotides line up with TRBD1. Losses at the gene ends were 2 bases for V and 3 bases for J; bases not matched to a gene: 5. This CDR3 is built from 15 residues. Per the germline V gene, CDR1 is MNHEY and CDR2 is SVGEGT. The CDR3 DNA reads TGTGCCAGCAGTTACCCGTGGACAGGGGACTACGAGCAGTACTTC. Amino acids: CASSYPWTGDYEQYF.

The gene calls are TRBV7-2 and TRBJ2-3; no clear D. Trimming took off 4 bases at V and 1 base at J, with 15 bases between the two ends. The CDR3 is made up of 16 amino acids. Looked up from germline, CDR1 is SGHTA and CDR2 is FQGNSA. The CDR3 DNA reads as TGTGCCAGCAGCTATTCCCCCGGGCCGGGCACAGATACGCAGTATTTT. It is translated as CASSYSPGPGTDTQYF.

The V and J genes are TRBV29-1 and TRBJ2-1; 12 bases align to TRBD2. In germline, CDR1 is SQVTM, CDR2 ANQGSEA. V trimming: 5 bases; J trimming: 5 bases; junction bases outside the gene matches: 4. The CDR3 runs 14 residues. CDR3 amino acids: CSVTGLAGHNEQFF. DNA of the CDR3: TGCAGCGTTACCGGACTAGCGGGGCACAATGAGCAGTTCTTC.

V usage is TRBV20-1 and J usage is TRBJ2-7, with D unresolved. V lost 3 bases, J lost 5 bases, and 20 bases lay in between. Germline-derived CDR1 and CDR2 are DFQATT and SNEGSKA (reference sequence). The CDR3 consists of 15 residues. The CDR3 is CSASSNLLTIHEQYF. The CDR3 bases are TGCAGTGCTAGCTCAAACCTCCTTACTATCCACGAGCAGTACTTC.

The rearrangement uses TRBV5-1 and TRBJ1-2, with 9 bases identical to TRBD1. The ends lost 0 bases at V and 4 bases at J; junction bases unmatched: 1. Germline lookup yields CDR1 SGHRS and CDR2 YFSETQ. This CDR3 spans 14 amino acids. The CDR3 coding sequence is TGCGCCAGCAGCTTGGGGGGACAGGGCTATGGCTACACCTTC. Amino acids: CASSLGGQGYGYTF.

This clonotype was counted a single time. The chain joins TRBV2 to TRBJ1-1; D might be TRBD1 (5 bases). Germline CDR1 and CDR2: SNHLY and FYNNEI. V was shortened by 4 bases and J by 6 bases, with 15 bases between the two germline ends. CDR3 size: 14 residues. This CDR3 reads CASSVGQGVSEAFF. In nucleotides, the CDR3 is TGTGCCAGCAGTGTTGGGCAGGGAGTATCTGAAGCTTTCTTT. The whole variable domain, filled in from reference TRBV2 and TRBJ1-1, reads EPEVTQTPSHQVTQMGQEVILRCVPISNHLYFYWYRQILGQKVEFLVSFYNNEISEKSEIFDDQFSVERPDGSNFTLKIRSTKLEDSAMYFCASSVGQGVSEAFFGQGTRLTVV.

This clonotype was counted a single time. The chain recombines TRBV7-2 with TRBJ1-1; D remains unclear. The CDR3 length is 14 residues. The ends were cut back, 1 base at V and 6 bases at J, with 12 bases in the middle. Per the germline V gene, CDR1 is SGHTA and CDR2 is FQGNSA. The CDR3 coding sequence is TGTGCCAGCAGCTTAGGGCCCAGGAAGTCTGAAGCTTTCTTT. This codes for CASSLGPRKSEAFF.

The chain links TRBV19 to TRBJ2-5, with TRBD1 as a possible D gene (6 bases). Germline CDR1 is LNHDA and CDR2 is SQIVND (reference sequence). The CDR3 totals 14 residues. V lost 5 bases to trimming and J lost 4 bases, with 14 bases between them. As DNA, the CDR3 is TGTGCCAGTAGTCTCTCAGGGGATGGAGAGACCCAGTACTTC. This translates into CASSLSGDGETQYF.

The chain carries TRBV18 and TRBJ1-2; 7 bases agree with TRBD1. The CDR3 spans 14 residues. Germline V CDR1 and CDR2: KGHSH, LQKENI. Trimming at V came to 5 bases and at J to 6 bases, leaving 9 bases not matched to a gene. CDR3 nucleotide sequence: TGTGCCAGCTCATCCCTAACAGGGGAACATGGCTACACCTTC. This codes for CASSSLTGEHGYTF.

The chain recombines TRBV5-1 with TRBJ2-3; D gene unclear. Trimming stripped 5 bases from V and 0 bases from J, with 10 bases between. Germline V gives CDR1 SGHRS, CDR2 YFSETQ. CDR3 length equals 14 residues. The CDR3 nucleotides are TGCGCCAGCAGATCCTCCAGGAGCACAGATACGCAGTATTTT. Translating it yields CASRSSRSTDTQYF.